The text below deals with one TCR beta chain. This clone has a single count. Its binding antigen is unknown. Per-nucleotide qualities are absent, and no much larger clonotype sits a single base away. This entry comes from a study of a mutant IDH1 vaccine in newly diagnosed glioma (dated by TCRdb to the early 2020s). Looking at the study overall: Eight vaccinations were administered to patients in weeks 1, 3, 5, 7, 11, 15, 19 and 23, corresponding to visits V03 through V10. Vaccination began 4-6 weeks after radiotherapy alone, or alongside temozolomide cycles in the chemotherapy-containing groups. Of the 30 to 35 treated patients, approximately 60% were male and around 38% were female, and a mean age of roughly 40 years was recorded. Before enrollment, most patients had been given radiochemotherapy with temozolomide as standard therapy, while the rest had received either radiotherapy alone or temozolomide alone. Peripheral blood samples were drawn at six visits, namely V03 (baseline), V05, V07, V10, V12 and V13. Longitudinal TCRB deep sequencing was done for about two dozen treated patients, wherever samples were available for exploratory analyses. Study-level results and caveats: The authors noted that analyses of patient blood samples could not be reproduced because of sample limitations. Pseudoprogression seemed to be unrelated to changes in the top peripheral T cell clonotypes found by TCRB sequencing. Availability determined which PBMC samples were chosen for TCRB deep sequencing. Immune responses induced by the vaccine were seen in 90% to 95% of patients across multiple MHC alleles.

Libraries were built with the immunoSEQ multiplex PCR assay. The hsTCRB Kit was used according to the manufacturer's protocol to amplify rearranged TCR beta chain sequences. TCRB libraries were sequenced on an Illumina MiSeq. The study's processing was this. The kit vendor's proprietary platform handled demultiplexing, trimming and gene mapping. Not all clones reach the TCRdb copy of this immuneACCESS table, which keeps in-frame sequences only. Checked studies attribute under half of the gap to unresolved V genes and leave the rest unexplained. V, J and clone size were drawn from that table, and D and trimming were deduced from the DNA. The sample data list tens of thousands of clones, and roughly 90% of these were observed just once. The ten top clones hold under 0.7% of the sample. The V and J ends are trimmed by 3 bases and 11 bases, leaving 17 bases between them. CDR1 LNHDA and CDR2 SQIVND were looked up in the germline V gene (reference sequence). The CDR3 measures 13 amino acids from cysteine to phenylalanine. This entry keeps only the CDR3 DNA: 39 bases, framed from base 1.

Sample time point, as interpreted from the label and publication: week 5, during vaccination. Every vaccine dose consisted of 300 ug of a 20-mer mutant IDH1 peptide in Montanide, administered subcutaneously together with topical imiquimod. Newly diagnosed WHO grade 3 or 4 IDH1-mutant astrocytomas showing loss of nuclear ATRX were present in the donors. The samples were drawn from NOA16, a multicentre, single-arm, open-label phase I trial in Germany that tested a mutant IDH1 peptide vaccine in humans for the first time. Genomic DNA for TCRB sequencing was extracted from EDTA blood using the DNeasy Blood and Tissue Kit.

The sequencing used PBMCs, collected from a glioma patient whose treatment included an IDH1 peptide vaccine. The chain is assembled from TRBV19 and TRBJ2-7; a tentative D match to TRBD2 spans 6 bases. The receptor's source is a woman in her fifties or sixties with glioma. The nucleotide sequence is TGTGCCAGTAGTATCAGACTAGATCCTCCCAAGTACTTC. Translated, it gives CASSIRLDPPKYF. Full variable domain (CDR3 extended with the reference TRBV19 and TRBJ2-7 proteins): DGGITQSPKYLFRKEGQNVTLSCEQNLNHDAMYWYRQDPGQGLRLIYYSQIVNDFQKGDIAEGYSVSREKKESFPLTVTSAQKNPTAFYLCASSIRLDPPKYFGPGTRLTVT.